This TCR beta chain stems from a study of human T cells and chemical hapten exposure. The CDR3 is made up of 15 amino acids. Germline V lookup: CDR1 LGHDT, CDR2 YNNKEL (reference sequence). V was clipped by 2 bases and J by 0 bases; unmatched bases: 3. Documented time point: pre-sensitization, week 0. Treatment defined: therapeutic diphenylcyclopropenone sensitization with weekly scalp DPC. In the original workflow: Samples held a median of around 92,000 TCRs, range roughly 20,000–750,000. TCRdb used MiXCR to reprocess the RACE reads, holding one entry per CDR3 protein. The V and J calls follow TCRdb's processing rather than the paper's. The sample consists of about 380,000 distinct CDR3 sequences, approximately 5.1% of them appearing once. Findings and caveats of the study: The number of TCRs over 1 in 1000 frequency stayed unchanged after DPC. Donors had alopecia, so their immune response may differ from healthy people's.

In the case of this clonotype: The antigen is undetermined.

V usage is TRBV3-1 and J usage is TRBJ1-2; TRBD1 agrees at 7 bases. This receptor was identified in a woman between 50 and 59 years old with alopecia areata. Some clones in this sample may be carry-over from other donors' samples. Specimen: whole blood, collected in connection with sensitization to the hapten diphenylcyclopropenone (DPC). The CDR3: CASSQWDSPNYGYTF. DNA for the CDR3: TGTGCCAGCAGCCAATGGGACAGCCCTAACTATGGCTACACCTTC.